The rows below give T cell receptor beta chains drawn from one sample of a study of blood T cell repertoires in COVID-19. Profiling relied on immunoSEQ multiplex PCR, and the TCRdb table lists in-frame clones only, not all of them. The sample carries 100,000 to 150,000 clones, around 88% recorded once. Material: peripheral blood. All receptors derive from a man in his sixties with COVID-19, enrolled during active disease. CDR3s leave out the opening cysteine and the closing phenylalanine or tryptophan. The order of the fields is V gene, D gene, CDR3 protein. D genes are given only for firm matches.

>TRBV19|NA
ASSDPRLSGNTEAF
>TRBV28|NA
ASSLNRETQY
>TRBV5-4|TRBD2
ASSVPESGGETQY
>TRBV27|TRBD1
ASSRQGTGAREQF
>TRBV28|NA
ASSPRRAGNTIY
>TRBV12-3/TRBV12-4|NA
ASSLVTGSEAF
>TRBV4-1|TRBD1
ASSEQSQQGEPLH
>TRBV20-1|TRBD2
SASRGGNRDTQY
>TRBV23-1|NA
ASSQSGESNQPQH
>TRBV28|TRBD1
ATSGQGNSPLH
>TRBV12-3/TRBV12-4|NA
ASRQGLQETQY
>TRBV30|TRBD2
ARGERVGVNEQF
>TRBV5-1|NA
ASRLAAFPMYEQF
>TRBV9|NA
ASSVVEGLGEQY
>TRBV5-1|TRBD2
ASSSLTSLGETQY